This T cell receptor (beta chain) appears in the sequencing data of a study of metastatic and nonmetastatic thyroid tumors. Background on the study: The authors compared repertoires across blood and tumor or nodule tissue from malignant and benign thyroid patients. Study-wide results and limits: In both blood and tumor samples, TCR beta diversity was reported significantly higher for malignant than benign nodules.

This clone was detected once. The target antigen is unknown. Every patient was untreated before thyroid surgery. Authors' methods: Clinicopathological groups of papillary thyroid cancer showed CDR3 differences that were used to build a distant-metastasis classifier. TCRdb re-clonotyped the PCR reads through MiXCR. These V and J calls rely on TCRdb rather than the paper's analysis. The sample includes tens of thousands of clones, 15% to 20% of them seen just once. Germline V CDR1 and CDR2: LGHNA, YNFKEQ. The J segment lost 3 bases and the V segment lost 5 bases, leaving 7 bases of the junction unmatched. CDR3 length equals 15 residues.

The source material was blood. The chain has TRBV4-2 and TRBJ1-1, with 9 bases identical to TRBD1. This clonotype originated in a female donor with papillary thyroid cancer or a benign thyroid nodule (not recorded which). Some clones in this sample may be carry-over from other donors' samples. The CDR3 sequence: CASSKGQGPDTEAFF. As DNA, the CDR3 is TGTGCCAGCAGCAAGGGACAGGGCCCGGACACTGAAGCTTTCTTT.